This is a list of T cell receptor beta chains from one sample in a study of T cell changes during pregnancy in multiple sclerosis. Clones were read by immunoSEQ multiplex PCR, and TCRdb kept only the in-frame ones, dropping some. The sample holds about 57,000 clones; about 91% are singletons and the top ten take about 3.8%. The sample in question was peripheral blood, obtained after pregnancy. These receptors were obtained from a female donor in good health, enrolled as a control in a pregnancy study. Each CDR3 is given with its conserved first and last residue. The D gene is left open where the match is weak. Expanded clones get a size class; other rows say once, few or many, or leave the size out.

V gene	CDR3 length	J gene	D gene	clone size	CDR3 protein	CDR3 DNA
TRBV7-2	16	TRBJ2-1	TRBD2	-	CASSLEGGRARNEQFF	TGTGCCAGCAGCTTAGAGGGCGGGAGGGCCCGCAATGAGCAGTTCTTC
TRBV28	15	TRBJ2-7	TRBD2	-	CASSSRLATGYEQYF	TGTGCCAGCAGTTCGCGACTAGCGACAGGCTACGAGCAGTACTTC
TRBV10-1	12	TRBJ2-3	-	-	CASRGATDTQYF	TGCGCCAGCAGAGGAGCGACTGATACGCAGTATTTT
TRBV6-5	14	TRBJ1-2	-	-	CASSSTSPLFGYTF	TGTGCCAGCAGTTCGACTTCCCCCCTATTCGGCTACACCTTC
TRBV4-2	20	TRBJ2-2	TRBD2	few	CASSQEIILAGMVGTGELFF	TGTGCCAGCAGCCAAGAAATAATCCTAGCGGGAATGGTGGGGACCGGGGAGCTGTTTTTT
TRBV6-5	16	TRBJ2-7	-	-	CASSYSPGSPSYEQYF	TGTGCCAGCAGTTATTCACCGGGTTCCCCCTCCTACGAGCAGTACTTC
TRBV5-1	14	TRBJ2-7	TRBD1	once	CASSLAGGSYEQYF	TGCGCCAGCAGCTTGGCAGGGGGCTCCTACGAGCAGTACTTC
TRBV18	14	TRBJ1-2	-	-	CASSPSDSLYGYTF	TGTGCCAGCTCACCATCTGACAGCCTCTATGGCTACACCTTC
TRBV4-3	15	TRBJ2-2	-	-	CASSPRRDFGGELFF	TGCGCCAGCAGCCCCCGCCGGGACTTCGGCGGGGAGCTGTTTTTT
TRBV18	15	TRBJ1-1	TRBD1	-	CASSPPGTGGIQAFF	TGTGCCAGCTCACCCCCCGGGACAGGGGGGATCCAAGCTTTCTTT
TRBV7-2	14	TRBJ2-1	TRBD1	once	CASSSRDSYNEQFF	TGTGCCAGCAGCTCCCGGGACAGCTACAATGAGCAGTTCTTC
TRBV30	12	TRBJ1-2	-	-	CAWSLSLYGYTF	TGTGCCTGGAGTCTCTCACTCTATGGCTACACCTTC
TRBV13	13	TRBJ2-7	-	-	CASSLGAGYEQYF	TGTGCCAGCAGCTTAGGAGCAGGCTACGAGCAGTACTTC
TRBV5-1	15	TRBJ1-2	TRBD1	-	CASSLVGGGMDGYTF	TGCGCCAGCAGCTTGGTAGGGGGCGGCATGGATGGCTACACCTTC
TRBV10-3	16	TRBJ1-2	-	-	CAISESATYSNYGYTF	TGTGCCATCAGTGAGTCGGCGACATACTCTAACTATGGCTACACCTTC
TRBV7-3	13	TRBJ2-3	-	-	CASSSTSTDTQYF	TGTGCCAGCAGCTCTACTAGCACAGATACGCAGTATTTT
TRBV11-3	15	TRBJ2-3	TRBD2	-	CASSAGTSSRDTQYF	TGTGCCAGCAGCGCCGGGACTAGCTCGCGAGATACGCAGTATTTT
TRBV9	13	TRBJ1-2	TRBD1	-	CASSGGQGWGYTF	TGTGCCAGCAGTGGAGGACAGGGCTGGGGCTACACCTTC
TRBV9	15	TRBJ2-1	-	-	CASSVRGTGYNEQFF	TGTGCCAGCAGCGTAAGGGGGACGGGGTACAATGAGCAGTTCTTC
TRBV19	14	TRBJ1-1	TRBD1	-	CASSINRGNTEAFF	TGTGCCAGTAGTATTAACAGGGGGAACACTGAAGCTTTCTTT
TRBV5-4	14	TRBJ2-7	TRBD2	-	CASSPSGGRYEQYF	TGTGCCAGCAGCCCGAGCGGGGGGCGCTACGAGCAGTACTTC
TRBV19	15	TRBJ1-4	-	-	CASNRISATNEKLFF	TGTGCCAGTAACAGGATAAGTGCAACTAATGAAAAACTGTTTTTT
TRBV2	15	TRBJ1-3	TRBD1	-	CAREQGGYSGNTIYF	TGTGCCAGAGAACAGGGGGGATACTCTGGAAACACCATATATTTT
TRBV18	13	TRBJ2-1	-	-	CASSPRLSNEQFF	TGTGCCAGCTCACCGAGACTGTCCAATGAGCAGTTCTTC
TRBV29-1	14	TRBJ2-1	-	-	CSVERDTPYNEQFF	TGCAGCGTTGAACGAGACACGCCATACAATGAGCAGTTCTTC
TRBV7-2	16	TRBJ1-5	-	-	CASSTTGGYSNQPQHF	TGTGCCAGCAGCACTACGGGGGGGTATAGCAATCAGCCCCAGCATTTT
TRBV28	15	TRBJ1-5	-	-	CASSPLGGRGQPQHF	TGTGCCAGCAGCCCCCTCGGGGGGCGCGGGCAGCCCCAGCATTTT
TRBV10-3	14	TRBJ2-7	-	-	CAISESAVAYEQYF	TGTGCCATCAGTGAATCAGCGGTCGCTTACGAGCAGTACTTC
TRBV7-2	15	TRBJ2-1	TRBD1	-	CASSFRDRVENEQFF	TGTGCCAGCAGCTTCCGGGACAGGGTAGAAAATGAGCAGTTCTTC
TRBV6-4	15	TRBJ2-2	-	-	CASSEEQGNTGELFF	TGTGCCAGCAGTGAAGAACAGGGGAACACCGGGGAGCTGTTTTTT
TRBV5-1	14	TRBJ1-2	-	-	CASSQPSGGGGYTF	TGCGCCAGCAGCCAGCCATCAGGCGGAGGGGGCTACACCTTC
TRBV9	13	TRBJ2-1	-	once	CASTRAGFNEQFF	TGTGCCAGCACCCGGGCGGGGTTCAATGAGCAGTTCTTC
TRBV7-2	14	TRBJ2-5	TRBD1	-	CASSSGQVQETQYF	TGTGCCAGCAGCTCCGGACAGGTTCAAGAGACCCAGTACTTC
TRBV25-1	16	TRBJ2-5	-	once	CASSERTGKYQETQYF	TGTGCCAGCAGTGAACGCACCGGGAAATATCAAGAGACCCAGTACTTC
TRBV15	16	TRBJ2-3	TRBD2	-	CATSRDGGSGGDTQYF	TGTGCCACCAGCAGAGATGGGGGTAGCGGGGGGGATACGCAGTATTTT
TRBV4-1	14	TRBJ2-7	-	-	CASSQRDSYPPWYF	TGCGCCAGCAGCCAGAGGGACTCATACCCACCGTGGTACTTC
TRBV5-5	14	TRBJ1-1	TRBD1	once	CASSFGQGTGEAFF	TGTGCCAGCAGCTTTGGACAGGGGACGGGTGAAGCTTTCTTT
TRBV13	13	TRBJ1-5	-	-	CASSLGAGQPQHF	TGTGCCAGCAGCTTGGGTGCAGGTCAGCCCCAGCATTTT
TRBV5-1	13	TRBJ1-5	-	-	CASSSGEGQPQHF	TGCGCCAGCAGCTCGGGGGAGGGTCAGCCCCAGCATTTT